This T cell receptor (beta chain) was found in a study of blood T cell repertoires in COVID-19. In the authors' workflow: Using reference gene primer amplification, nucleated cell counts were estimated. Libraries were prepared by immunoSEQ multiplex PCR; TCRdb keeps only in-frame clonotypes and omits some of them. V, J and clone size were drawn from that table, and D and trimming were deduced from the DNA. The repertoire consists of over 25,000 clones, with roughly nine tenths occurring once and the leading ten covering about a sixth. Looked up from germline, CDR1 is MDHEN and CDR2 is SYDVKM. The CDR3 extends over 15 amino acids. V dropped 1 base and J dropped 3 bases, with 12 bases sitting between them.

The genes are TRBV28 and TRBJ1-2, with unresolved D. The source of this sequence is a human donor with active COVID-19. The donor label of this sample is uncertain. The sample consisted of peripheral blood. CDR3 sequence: CASSLYNEQHYGYTF. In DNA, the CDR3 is TGTGCCAGCAGTTTATATAATGAACAGCACTATGGCTACACCTTC.